This record looks at one TCR beta chain sequence and its context. The antigen remains unidentified. The CDR3 consists of 13 residues. Between the trimmed V and J ends, which lost 4 bases and 4 bases, there was a span of 10 bases. Germline CDR1 SQVTM, CDR2 ANQGSEA. Amplification used 60 Vbeta primers and 13 Jbeta primers. The data were produced by immunoSEQ multiplex PCR, yet TCRdb's version contains in-frame clones alone and is incomplete. This sample has 180,000 or so clones; 75% to 90% occur once, and the top ten carry roughly 0.34%. This record comes from a study of cytomegalovirus exposure and HLA in healthy donors. Study-wide points: Equally common other TCR beta chains were less clonally expanded than HLA-associated ones, a later analysis found. Excluded: some indistinguishable V segments such as TRBV6-2 and TRBV6-3. Rarity held for most TCR sequences, but there were some public TCRs that occurred in many donors. An analysis that came later showed most CMV-associated TCR beta chains appearing HLA-restricted.

The chain joins TRBV29-1 to TRBJ1-4; TRBD1 might be the D (6 bases). The source of this sequence is a young woman in good health and CMV-seronegative. Input material: PBMCs. In nucleotides, the CDR3 is TGCAGCGTTGCCGGACAGCTTAATGAAAAACTGTTTTTT. This codes for CSVAGQLNEKLFF. Combining the CDR3 with reference TRBV29-1 and TRBJ1-4 gives the whole variable domain SAVISQKPSRDICQRGTSLTIQCQVDSQVTMMFWYRQQPGQSLTLIATANQGSEATYESGFVIDKFPISRPNLTFSTLTVSNMSPEDSSIYLCSVAGQLNEKLFFGSGTQLSVL.